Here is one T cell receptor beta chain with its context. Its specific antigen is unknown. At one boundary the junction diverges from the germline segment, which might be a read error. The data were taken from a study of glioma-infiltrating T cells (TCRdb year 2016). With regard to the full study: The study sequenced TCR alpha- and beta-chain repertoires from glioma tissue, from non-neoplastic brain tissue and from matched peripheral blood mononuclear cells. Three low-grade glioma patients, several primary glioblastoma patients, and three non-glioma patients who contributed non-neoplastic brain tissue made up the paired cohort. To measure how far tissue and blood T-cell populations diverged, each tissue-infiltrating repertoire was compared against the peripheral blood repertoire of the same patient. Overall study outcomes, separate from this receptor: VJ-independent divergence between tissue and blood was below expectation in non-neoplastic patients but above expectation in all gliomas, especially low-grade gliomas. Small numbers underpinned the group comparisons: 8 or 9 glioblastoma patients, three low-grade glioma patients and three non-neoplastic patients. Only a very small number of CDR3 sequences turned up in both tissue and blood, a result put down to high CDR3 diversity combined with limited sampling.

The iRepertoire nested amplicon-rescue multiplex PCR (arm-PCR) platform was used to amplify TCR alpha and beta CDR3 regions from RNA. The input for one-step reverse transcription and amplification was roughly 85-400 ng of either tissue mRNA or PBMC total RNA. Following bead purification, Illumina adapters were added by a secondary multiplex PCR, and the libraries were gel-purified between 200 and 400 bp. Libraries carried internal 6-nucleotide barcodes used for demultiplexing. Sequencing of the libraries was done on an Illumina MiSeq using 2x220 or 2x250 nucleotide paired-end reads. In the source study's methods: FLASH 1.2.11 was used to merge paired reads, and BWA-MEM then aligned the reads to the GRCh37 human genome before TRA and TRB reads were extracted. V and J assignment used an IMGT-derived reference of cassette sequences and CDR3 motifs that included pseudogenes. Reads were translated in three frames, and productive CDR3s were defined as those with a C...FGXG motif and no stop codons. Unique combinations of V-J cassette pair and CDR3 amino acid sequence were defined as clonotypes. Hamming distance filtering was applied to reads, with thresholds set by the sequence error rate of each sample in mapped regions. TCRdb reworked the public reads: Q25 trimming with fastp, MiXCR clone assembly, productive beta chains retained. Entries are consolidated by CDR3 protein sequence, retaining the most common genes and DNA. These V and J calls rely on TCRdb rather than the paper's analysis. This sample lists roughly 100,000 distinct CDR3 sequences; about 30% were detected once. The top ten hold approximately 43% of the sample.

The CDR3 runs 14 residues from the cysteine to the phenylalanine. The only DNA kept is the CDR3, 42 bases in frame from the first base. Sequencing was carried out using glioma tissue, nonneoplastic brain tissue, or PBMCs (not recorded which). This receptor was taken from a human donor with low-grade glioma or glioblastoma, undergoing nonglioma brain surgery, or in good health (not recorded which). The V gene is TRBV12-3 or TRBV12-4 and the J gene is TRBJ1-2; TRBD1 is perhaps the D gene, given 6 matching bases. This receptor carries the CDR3 CAGSLTGRGYGYTF. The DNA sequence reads TGTGCCGGCAGCCTAACAGGGAGAGGCTATGGCTACACCTTC.